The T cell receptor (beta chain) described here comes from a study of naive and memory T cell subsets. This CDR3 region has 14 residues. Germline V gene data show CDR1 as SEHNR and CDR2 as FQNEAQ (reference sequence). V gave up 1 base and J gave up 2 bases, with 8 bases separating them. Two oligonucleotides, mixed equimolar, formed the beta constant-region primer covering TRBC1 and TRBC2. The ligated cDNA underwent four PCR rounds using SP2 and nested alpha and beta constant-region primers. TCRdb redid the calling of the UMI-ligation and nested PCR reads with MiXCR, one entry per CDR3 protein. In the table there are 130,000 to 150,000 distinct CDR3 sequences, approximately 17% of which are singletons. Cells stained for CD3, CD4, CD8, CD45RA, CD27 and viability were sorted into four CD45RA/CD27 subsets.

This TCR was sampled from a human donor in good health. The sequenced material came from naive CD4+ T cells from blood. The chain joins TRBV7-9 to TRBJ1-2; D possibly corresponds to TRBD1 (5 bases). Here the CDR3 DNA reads TGTGCCAGCAGCTTAGATGCAGGGAACTATGGCTACACCTTC. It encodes CASSLDAGNYGYTF.